The clone carrying this TCR beta chain turned up a few times. TCRdb ran MiXCR on the 5' RACE reads and lists one entry per CDR3 protein. The table lists tens of thousands of distinct CDR3 sequences, around 14% of them singletons. In germline, CDR1 is SGHDN, CDR2 FVKESK. Trimming took 4 bases from V and 2 from J, leaving 7 bases between them. The CDR3 extends over 13 amino acids. This sample stems from a study of early T cells in non-severe SARS-CoV-2 infection. This chain connects TRBV14 to TRBJ2-3; D is uncertain. Material for sequencing was whole blood. This TCR came from an adult who was a healthcare worker with PCR-confirmed SARS-CoV-2 infection or an uninfected control (not recorded which). CDR3 nucleotides: TGTGCCAGCAGCCCCTCCTTCACAGATACGCAGTATTTT. Translation: CASSPSFTDTQYF. Variable domain in full (rest from reference TRBV14 and TRBJ2-3): EAGVTQFPSHSVIEKGQTVTLRCDPISGHDNLYWYRRVMGKEIKFLLHFVKESKQDESGMPNNRFLAERTGGTYSTLKVQPAELEDSGVYFCASSPSFTDTQYFGPGTRLTVL.